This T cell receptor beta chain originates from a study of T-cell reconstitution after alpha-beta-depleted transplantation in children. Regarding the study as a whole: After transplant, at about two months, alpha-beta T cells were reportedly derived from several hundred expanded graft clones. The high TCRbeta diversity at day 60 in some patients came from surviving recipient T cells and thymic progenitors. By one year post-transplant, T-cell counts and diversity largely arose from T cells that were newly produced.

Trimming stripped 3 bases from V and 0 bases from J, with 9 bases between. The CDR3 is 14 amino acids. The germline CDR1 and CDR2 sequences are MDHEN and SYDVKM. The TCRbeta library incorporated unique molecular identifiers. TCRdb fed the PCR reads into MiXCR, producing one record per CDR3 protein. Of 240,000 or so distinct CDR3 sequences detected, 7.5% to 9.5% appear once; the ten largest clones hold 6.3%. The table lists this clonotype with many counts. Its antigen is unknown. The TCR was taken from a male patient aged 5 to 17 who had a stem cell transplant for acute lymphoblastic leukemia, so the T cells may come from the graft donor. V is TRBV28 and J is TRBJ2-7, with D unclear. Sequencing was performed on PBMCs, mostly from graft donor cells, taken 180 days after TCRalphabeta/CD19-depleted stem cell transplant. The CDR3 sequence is CASSLGFSSYEQYF. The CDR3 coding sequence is TGTGCCAGCAGTTTGGGCTTCAGCTCCTACGAGCAGTACTTC.